Listed here are 25 T cell receptor beta chains from one sample, sequenced in a study of shared clonotypes between healthy human individuals. Generated by immunoSEQ multiplex PCR, the TCRdb table keeps only in-frame clones and is missing some. This repertoire shows 740,000 or so clones, more than 70% found once; its top ten account for around 2%. The sample was memory CD4+ T cells sorted from blood. Documented subset: CD45RA-negative fraction. These receptors all come from a woman aged 25 to 39 in good health.

The V gene is TRBV28, the J gene TRBJ1-4; D unclear. The CDR3 is made up of 14 amino acids. V was pared by 3 bases and J by 4 bases, with 9 bases between. Germline CDR1 reads MDHEN; CDR2 reads SYDVKM. DNA of the CDR3: TGTGCCAGCAGTTTGGGCAGACTTAATGAAAAACTGTTTTTT. It yields the protein CASSLGRLNEKLFF.

The chain has TRBV10-3 and TRBJ2-5; D is perhaps TRBD1 or TRBD2 (5 bases each). Per germline, CDR1 ENHRY and CDR2 SYGVKD. This CDR3 comprises 14 residues. The V and J ends lost 2 bases and 4 bases respectively, with 11 bases between them. The CDR3 DNA sequence: TGTGCCATCAGTGAGCGAATGGGGGTAGAGACCCAGTACTTC. Protein: CAISERMGVETQYF.

The gene calls are TRBV19 and TRBJ1-1; 11 nucleotides agree with TRBD1. V was pared by 3 bases and J by 4 bases, with 4 bases of the junction left unmatched. Germline V gene lookup returns CDR1 LNHDA and CDR2 SQIVND (reference sequence). This CDR3 is built from 15 residues. The CDR3 sequence is CASSIVGTGGTEAFF. DNA for the CDR3: TGTGCCAGTAGTATTGTAGGGACAGGGGGCACTGAAGCTTTCTTT.

V and J are TRBV19 and TRBJ2-3; D unresolved. CDR1 is LNHDA, CDR2 SQIVND, per germline (reference sequence). Trimming stripped 10 bases from V and 2 bases from J, with 13 bases between. The CDR3 sequence is 13 residues long. As DNA, the CDR3 is TGTGCCACCCTTACTCCCTTCACAGATACGCAGTATTTT. Its protein is CATLTPFTDTQYF.

This chain links TRBV7-2 with TRBJ1-1; D unclear. V shed 2 bases and J shed 1 base, with 5 bases lying between them. The CDR3 is 13 residues long. Per germline, CDR1 SGHTA and CDR2 FQGNSA. In DNA, the CDR3 is TGTGCCAGCAGCTTACAAGCGAACACTGAAGCTTTCTTT. As protein: CASSLQANTEAFF.

With regard to this clone: Other DNA sequences within the sample encode an identical CDR3. The chain carries TRBV28 and TRBJ2-4; 7 nucleotides agree with TRBD1. The V gene end was trimmed by 4 bases and the J gene end by 0 bases; junction bases not matched to a gene: 6. This CDR3 comprises 16 residues. The V gene's germline CDR1 is MDHEN and CDR2 SYDVKM. CDR3 DNA sequence: TGTGCCAGCAGTTCGGCCGGGACAGCAGCCAAAAACATTCAGTACTTC. It codes for CASSSAGTAAKNIQYF.

The gene calls are TRBV19 and TRBJ2-1; maybe TRBD2 (6 bases). This CDR3 comprises 14 residues. Looked up from germline, CDR1 is LNHDA and CDR2 is SQIVND (reference sequence). The V and J ends lost 5 bases and 3 bases respectively, with 11 bases between them. CDR3 DNA sequence: TGTGCCAGTAGTGGGGGAGCGGGCTACAATGAGCAGTTCTTC. It translates to CASSGGAGYNEQFF.

The chain carries TRBV4-2 and TRBJ1-2; 7 bases line up with TRBD1. The germline gives CDR1 LGHNA, CDR2 YNFKEQ. This CDR3 is built from 14 residues. Trimming removed 0 bases from V and 7 bases from J; junction bases left unmatched: 5. The CDR3 sequence: CASSQERDRRGYTF. The CDR3 nucleotides read TGTGCCAGCAGCCAAGAAAGGGACAGACGTGGCTACACCTTC.

This clone was detected many times. The chain joins TRBV4-2 to TRBJ2-4; 9 nucleotides match TRBD2. The CDR3 is 20 amino acids. Losses at the gene ends were 0 bases for V and 7 bases for J; bases not matched to a gene: 19. Germline V gene lookup returns CDR1 LGHNA and CDR2 YNFKEQ. CDR3 DNA: TGTGCCAGCAGCCAAGAGCCCCTAGCGGGATCTCGTGTTACCGGGAACATTCAGTACTTC. Amino acids: CASSQEPLAGSRVTGNIQYF.

The chain recombines TRBV10-1 with TRBJ2-7; D might be TRBD2 (5 bases). The CDR3 spans 15 residues. V was pared by 3 bases and J by 5 bases, with 17 bases between. CDR1 is WNHNN, CDR2 SYGVQD, per germline (reference sequence). The CDR3 DNA follows: TGCGCCAGCAGTGACCAACTTTCCCCCGGGGACGAGCAGTACTTC. It specifies CASSDQLSPGDEQYF.

This clone was detected only a few times. The chain couples TRBV18 to TRBJ2-7; D call uncertain. Germline CDR1 is KGHSH and CDR2 is LQKENI. V lost 3 bases and J 2 bases, leaving 5 bases between the germline ends. This CDR3 is 12 amino acids long. The CDR3 is CASSPETYEQYF. CDR3 bases: TGTGCCAGCTCACCCGAGACCTACGAGCAGTACTTC.

The J gene is TRBJ2-4, the V gene TRBV19; 7 bases agree with TRBD2. The CDR3 loop spans 16 amino acids. Trimming at V came to 1 base and at J to 0 bases, leaving 3 bases not matched to a gene. The germline gives CDR1 LNHDA, CDR2 SQIVND (reference sequence). In DNA form, the CDR3 reads TGTGCCAGTAGTATAGTTTCGGGGGGAGCCAAAAACATTCAGTACTTC. Protein sequence: CASSIVSGGAKNIQYF.

In this sample, this clone turned up a few times. This sample includes further DNA sequences coding for the same CDR3. The chain recombines TRBV19 with TRBJ2-1; D is uncertain. V lost 3 bases and J lost 4, with 7 bases in between. Looked up from germline, CDR1 is LNHDA and CDR2 is SQIVND (reference sequence). The CDR3 loop spans 13 amino acids. The DNA for the CDR3 is TGTGCCAGTAGTATTCAAGGGTACAATGAGCAGTTCTTC. Amino acids: CASSIQGYNEQFF. Combining the CDR3 with reference TRBV19 and TRBJ2-1 gives the whole variable domain DGGITQSPKYLFRKEGQNVTLSCEQNLNHDAMYWYRQDPGQGLRLIYYSQIVNDFQKGDIAEGYSVSREKKESFPLTVTSAQKNPTAFYLCASSIQGYNEQFFGPGTRLTVL.

V gene TRBV5-1 combines with J gene TRBJ2-3, with 8 bases lining up with TRBD1. V was pared by 0 bases and J by 4 bases, with 7 bases of the junction left unmatched. Germline V gene lookup returns CDR1 SGHRS and CDR2 YFSETQ. This CDR3 comprises 16 residues. CDR3 amino acids: CASSLAVGQGPDTQYF. Here the CDR3 DNA reads TGCGCCAGCAGCTTGGCCGTTGGACAGGGTCCAGATACGCAGTATTTT.

This rearrangement joins TRBV29-1 to TRBJ2-5, with no clear D. The V end lost 4 bases, the J end lost 4 bases, and 13 bases lay between the germline ends. CDR1 and CDR2 (germline): SQVTM, ANQGSEA. The CDR3 consists of 13 residues. CDR3 region: CSVVVPIPETQYF. In DNA form, the CDR3 reads TGCAGCGTTGTGGTTCCGATCCCAGAGACCCAGTACTTC.

V is TRBV7-2 and J is TRBJ2-3, with 7 nucleotides matching TRBD1. CDR3 size: 16 residues. The germline V gene encodes CDR1 SGHTA and CDR2 FQGNSA. Trimming at V came to 5 bases and at J to 0 bases, leaving 8 bases not matched to a gene. In nucleotides, the CDR3 is TGTGCCAGCAGCCTCCTGGACAGGTTGAGCACAGATACGCAGTATTTT. This translates into CASSLLDRLSTDTQYF.

This chain joins TRBV15 and TRBJ1-4, with D possibly being TRBD1 (5 bases). V lost 4 bases and J 8 bases, leaving 11 bases between the germline ends. This CDR3 spans 13 amino acids. Germline CDR1 LNHNV, CDR2 YYDKDF (reference sequence). CDR3 sequence: CATSTGTREKLFF. CDR3 coding DNA: TGTGCCACCAGCACCGGGACGCGGGAAAAACTGTTTTTT.

The J gene is TRBJ1-2, the V gene TRBV6-5; D is unclear. Trimming took off 5 bases at V and 6 bases at J, with 10 bases between the two ends. Germline CDR1 is MNHEY and CDR2 is SVGAGI. The CDR3 consists of 12 residues. CDR3 in amino acids: CASSPLGHGYTF. The CDR3 DNA sequence: TGTGCCAGCAGTCCTCTAGGACATGGCTACACCTTC.

Here the CDR3 DNA reads TGTGCCAGCCCAACAGGACTCAGCAATGAGCAGTTCTTC. Amino acids: CASPTGLSNEQFF. The chain recombines TRBV19 with TRBJ2-1; the D call may be TRBD1 or TRBD2 (5 bases each). Per the germline V gene, CDR1 is LNHDA and CDR2 is SQIVND (reference sequence). The CDR3 covers 13 residues. Deletions cut 9 bases from V and 6 bases from J, with 15 bases between.

This sequence joins TRBV28 and TRBJ1-2, with unresolved D. The CDR3 consists of 16 residues. V lost 6 bases, J lost 2 bases, and 19 bases lay in between. Per germline, CDR1 MDHEN and CDR2 SYDVKM. The CDR3 DNA reads as TGTGCCAGCAGGGTTGAAGGAAGGGAAGGAAACTATGGCTACACCTTC. Its translation is CASRVEGREGNYGYTF.

This clone has just a few counts. The chain recombines TRBV2 with TRBJ1-2; D is possibly TRBD1 (5 bases). The V end was cut by 3 bases, the J end by 8 bases, with 19 bases between. Germline V CDR1 and CDR2: SNHLY, FYNNEI. The CDR3 consists of 15 residues. CDR3 in amino acids: CASSDIGADQGGYTF. The CDR3 DNA is TGTGCCAGCAGTGATATAGGGGCGGATCAAGGAGGCTACACCTTC.

The V and J genes are TRBV11-3 and TRBJ2-2; the D is unclear. CDR1 is SGHNT, CDR2 YENEEA, per germline. The CDR3 extends over 13 amino acids. Trimming took off 4 bases at V and 6 bases at J, with 9 bases between the two ends. In DNA form, the CDR3 reads TGTGCCAGCAGCTCATCCGTGGCCGGGGAGCTGTTTTTT. As protein: CASSSSVAGELFF.

V and J are TRBV5-1 and TRBJ1-1; the D is unclear. V lost 5 bases and J 1 base, leaving 12 bases between the germline ends. Germline CDR1 reads SGHRS; CDR2 reads YFSETQ. The CDR3 spans 14 residues. Here the CDR3 DNA reads TGCGCCAGCAGAGTGGGGAGTACGAACACTGAAGCTTTCTTT. It specifies CASRVGSTNTEAFF.

The V call is TRBV5-6, the J call TRBJ2-1, with D tentatively TRBD1 (5 bases). The V gene's germline CDR1 is SGHDT and CDR2 YYEEEE. The V end was cut by 4 bases, the J end by 10 bases, with 18 bases between. The CDR3 sequence is 14 residues long. The CDR3 DNA follows: TGTGCCAGCAGCCCCCTGGACACCCCGCGGGAGCAGTTCTTC. It encodes CASSPLDTPREQFF.

This clone showed up just a few times. The chain employs TRBV27 and TRBJ2-2, with D unclear. Germline loops: CDR1 MNHEY, CDR2 SMNVEV (reference sequence). V was clipped by 5 bases and J by 4 bases, with 14 bases between them. This CDR3 has 15 amino acids. The CDR3 nucleotides are TGTGCCAGCAGTCTCAAACCCTTCGGCACCGGGGAGCTGTTTTTT. Translated: CASSLKPFGTGELFF.